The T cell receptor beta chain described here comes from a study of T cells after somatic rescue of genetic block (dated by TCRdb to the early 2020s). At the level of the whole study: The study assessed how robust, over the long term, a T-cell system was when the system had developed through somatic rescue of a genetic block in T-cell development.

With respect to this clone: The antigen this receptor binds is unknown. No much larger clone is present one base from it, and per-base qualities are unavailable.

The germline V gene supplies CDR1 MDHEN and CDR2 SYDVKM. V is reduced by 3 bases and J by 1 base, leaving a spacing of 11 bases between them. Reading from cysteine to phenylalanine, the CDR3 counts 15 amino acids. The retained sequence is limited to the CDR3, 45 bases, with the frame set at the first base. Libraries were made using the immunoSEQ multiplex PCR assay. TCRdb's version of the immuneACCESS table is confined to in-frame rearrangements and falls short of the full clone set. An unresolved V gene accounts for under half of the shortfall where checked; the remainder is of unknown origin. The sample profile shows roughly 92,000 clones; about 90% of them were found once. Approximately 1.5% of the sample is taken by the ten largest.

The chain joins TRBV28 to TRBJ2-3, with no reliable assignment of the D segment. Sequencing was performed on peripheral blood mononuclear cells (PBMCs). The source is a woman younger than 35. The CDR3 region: CASSFVSPGTDTQYF. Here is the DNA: TGTGCCAGCAGTTTTGTTTCTCCTGGCACAGATACGCAGTATTTT.